The 5 T cell receptor beta chains listed next were all sequenced from one sample in a study of vaccination effects on CD4 cells after COVID-19. These receptors are not linked to any known antigen. The assay was immunoSEQ multiplex PCR, and TCRdb's table has in-frame clones only and misses some. The data show 65,000 or so clones, roughly 76% seen once. Before sequencing took place, the ViraFEST assay used viral peptide pools to expand antigen-specific CD4+ T cells. Following a roughly 11-day culture, CD4+ T cells were purified. All vaccine recipients tested negative for nucleocapsid antibodies and had never contracted SARS-CoV-2 infection. The input for sequencing was CD4+ T cells from PBMCs cultured with HCoV-NL63 spike peptides, taken before COVID-19 vaccination. The source is a human donor who received a COVID-19 vaccine.

The V call is TRBV6-5, the J call TRBJ2-5; possibly TRBD1 for D (6 bases). V was clipped by 6 bases and J by 5 bases, with 13 bases between them. This CDR3 is 13 amino acids long. Germline CDR1 MNHEY, CDR2 SVGAGI. CDR3 bases: TGTGCCAGCAGCACAGGGATAGGGGAGACCCAGTACTTC. This codes for CASSTGIGETQYF.

The sample holds one count of this clone. V gene TRBV7-2 combines with J gene TRBJ2-5; a possible D gene is TRBD1 (7 bases). This CDR3 spans 15 amino acids. Trimming stripped 5 bases from V and 4 bases from J, with 17 bases between. Germline-derived CDR1 and CDR2 are SGHTA and FQGNSA. The CDR3 sequence is CASSPPAGGRETQYF. In nucleotides, the CDR3 is TGTGCCAGCAGCCCCCCAGCAGGGGGGCGAGAGACCCAGTACTTC.

The chain joins TRBV11-2 to TRBJ2-4; the D is unclear. Germline lookup yields CDR1 SGHAT and CDR2 FQNNGV. Trimming removed 6 bases at V and 1 base at J, with 7 bases between. This CDR3 spans 13 amino acids. In nucleotides, the CDR3 is TGTGCCAGCAGTCTCGGGGCCAAAAACATTCAGTACTTC. The encoded protein is CASSLGAKNIQYF.

This clone came up a few times. CDR3 protein: CASSMDREQDYGYTF. CDR3 in DNA: TGTGCCAGCAGTATGGACAGGGAGCAGGACTATGGCTACACCTTC. The chain is built from TRBV2 and TRBJ1-2, with 8 bases identical to TRBD1. This CDR3 spans 15 amino acids. With 5 bases clipped from V and 3 bases from J, the junction kept 8 bases outside the gene matches. Germline assignment: CDR1 SNHLY and CDR2 FYNNEI. Full variable domain (missing parts from reference TRBV2 and TRBJ1-2): EPEVTQTPSHQVTQMGQEVILRCVPISNHLYFYWYRQILGQKVEFLVSFYNNEISEKSEIFDDQFSVERPDGSNFTLKIRSTKLEDSAMYFCASSMDREQDYGYTFGSGTRLTVV.

In its sample, this clone was seen a few times. The chain is built from TRBV28 and TRBJ1-3, with 7 bases matching TRBD1. V gave up 10 bases and J gave up 2 bases; unmatched junction bases: 11. Germline loops: CDR1 MDHEN, CDR2 SYDVKM. The length of the CDR3 is 15 residues. The chain's CDR3 is CAMSSGGRAGNTIYF. The CDR3 DNA reads TGTGCCATGTCTTCAGGGGGGCGAGCTGGAAACACCATATATTTT.